A selection of T cell receptor beta chains follows, all from one sample in a study of regulatory T cells in long-lasting Graves disease. A single record per CDR3 protein comes from TCRdb applying MiXCR to the multiplex PCR reads. This sample has some 400,000 distinct CDR3 sequences; more than 12% occur once, and the top ten carry over 15%. The same data also contributed to another study, on T cells in Graves' hyperthyroidism and ophthalmopathy.

Sequenced here: peripheral blood mononuclear cells (PBMCs), sampled at new diagnosis, from a patient treated with antithyroid drugs. These receptors were obtained from a woman in her twenties or thirties with Graves disease. CDR3s include the opening cysteine and the closing phenylalanine or tryptophan. Each record gives: J gene, clone size, V gene, D gene, CDR3 protein, CDR3 DNA. The D gene is left open where the match is weak. Where a row states a size, it is once, few, many or the class of an expanded clone; other rows omit it.

j_gene: TRBJ1-5
abundance: few
v_gene: TRBV6-2/TRBV6-3
d_gene: .
CDR3aa: CASSKEYSNQPQHF
CDR3nt: TGTGCCAGCAGTAAGGAGTATAGCAATCAGCCCCAGCATTTT

j_gene: TRBJ2-2
abundance: .
v_gene: TRBV10-3
d_gene: .
CDR3aa: CAISESGSIQDTGELFF
CDR3nt: TGTGCCATCAGTGAGTCGGGAAGCATTCAGGACACCGGGGAGCTGTTTTTT

j_gene: TRBJ2-5
abundance: few
v_gene: TRBV10-1
d_gene: .
CDR3aa: CASSGSFQGKETQYF
CDR3nt: TGCGCCAGCAGTGGGAGCTTCCAGGGAAAAGAGACCCAGTACTTC

j_gene: TRBJ1-2
abundance: few
v_gene: TRBV6-2/TRBV6-3
d_gene: TRBD1
CDR3aa: CASSYTTGGGNYGYTF
CDR3nt: TGTGCCAGCAGTTACACGACAGGGGGCGGAAACTATGGCTACACCTTC

j_gene: TRBJ1-1
abundance: .
v_gene: TRBV19
d_gene: TRBD1
CDR3aa: CASSILGTGAGAFF
CDR3nt: TGTGCCAGTAGTATTCTTGGGACAGGGGCGGGAGCTTTCTTT

j_gene: TRBJ1-2
abundance: many
v_gene: TRBV7-9
d_gene: .
CDR3aa: CASSFSGTLGYTF
CDR3nt: TGTGCCAGCAGCTTCTCCGGGACACTAGGCTACACCTTC

j_gene: TRBJ2-7
abundance: .
v_gene: TRBV10-1
d_gene: .
CDR3aa: CASSEGQSYEQYF
CDR3nt: TGCGCCAGCAGTGAGGGACAGTCATACGAGCAGTACTTC

j_gene: TRBJ2-2
abundance: few
v_gene: TRBV20-1
d_gene: TRBD2
CDR3aa: CSAPKLAGAGELFF
CDR3nt: TGCAGTGCCCCTAAACTAGCGGGGGCCGGGGAGCTGTTTTTT

j_gene: TRBJ1-1
abundance: few
v_gene: TRBV7-9
d_gene: TRBD1
CDR3aa: CASSLALQGAVFETEAFF
CDR3nt: TGTGCCAGCAGCTTAGCGTTACAGGGGGCAGTGTTCGAAACTGAAGCTTTCTTT

j_gene: TRBJ2-1
abundance: many
v_gene: TRBV7-9
d_gene: TRBD2
CDR3aa: CASSLGRTSGLSYNEQFF
CDR3nt: TGTGCCAGCAGCTTAGGGCGGACTAGCGGCCTCTCCTACAATGAGCAGTTCTTC

j_gene: TRBJ1-2
abundance: few
v_gene: TRBV6-2/TRBV6-3
d_gene: .
CDR3aa: CASRGTEPYGYTF
CDR3nt: TGTGCCAGCAGAGGTACAGAGCCCTATGGCTACACCTTC

j_gene: TRBJ2-1
abundance: many
v_gene: TRBV12-3/TRBV12-4
d_gene: TRBD2
CDR3aa: CASSFGGSSYNEQFF
CDR3nt: TGTGCCAGCAGTTTCGGCGGGAGCTCCTACAATGAGCAGTTCTTC

j_gene: TRBJ2-1
abundance: many
v_gene: TRBV20-1
d_gene: TRBD2
CDR3aa: CSARDRGGGRARSYNEQFF
CDR3nt: TGCAGTGCTAGAGATCGGGGTGGCGGGAGGGCAAGGTCCTACAATGAGCAGTTCTTC

j_gene: TRBJ2-1
abundance: many
v_gene: TRBV27
d_gene: .
CDR3aa: CASSLSAGATYNEQFF
CDR3nt: TGTGCCAGCAGTTTATCGGCAGGGGCTACCTACAATGAGCAGTTCTTC

j_gene: TRBJ2-7
abundance: few
v_gene: TRBV27
d_gene: TRBD2
CDR3aa: CASSFPGLASEQYF
CDR3nt: TGTGCCAGCAGTTTTCCGGGACTAGCTTCCGAGCAGTACTTC

j_gene: TRBJ2-5
abundance: few
v_gene: TRBV2
d_gene: .
CDR3aa: CAGLGQGETQYF
CDR3nt: TGTGCCGGCTTAGGGCAGGGAGAGACCCAGTACTTC

j_gene: TRBJ2-7
abundance: many
v_gene: TRBV7-9
d_gene: .
CDR3aa: CASSLRDSPYEQYF
CDR3nt: TGTGCCAGCAGCTTACGCGACAGTCCCTACGAGCAGTACTTC

j_gene: TRBJ2-1
abundance: .
v_gene: TRBV4-1
d_gene: TRBD2
CDR3aa: CASSQEGGREEQFF
CDR3nt: TGCGCCAGCAGCCAAGAGGGCGGGAGAGAGGAGCAGTTCTTC

j_gene: TRBJ2-7
abundance: many
v_gene: TRBV2
d_gene: TRBD1
CDR3aa: CASSSPLPDRGNSYEQYF
CDR3nt: TGTGCCAGCAGTTCCCCTCTACCCGACAGGGGGAACTCCTACGAGCAGTACTTC

j_gene: TRBJ2-3
abundance: many
v_gene: TRBV5-1
d_gene: .
CDR3aa: CASSLVVGAGDTQYF
CDR3nt: TGCGCCAGCAGCTTGGTTGTGGGAGCAGGTGATACGCAGTATTTT

j_gene: TRBJ2-4
abundance: many
v_gene: TRBV27
d_gene: .
CDR3aa: CASTFKGILAKNIQYF
CDR3nt: TGTGCCAGCACGTTCAAGGGGATTTTAGCCAAAAACATTCAGTACTTC

j_gene: TRBJ1-5
abundance: once
v_gene: TRBV18
d_gene: .
CDR3aa: CASSPKGPGGQPQHF
CDR3nt: TGTGCCAGCTCACCCAAGGGGCCTGGGGGTCAGCCCCAGCATTTT

j_gene: TRBJ1-1
abundance: few
v_gene: TRBV9
d_gene: TRBD1
CDR3aa: CASSIITGTGVGTEAFF
CDR3nt: TGTGCCAGCAGCATAATCACCGGGACAGGGGTCGGGACTGAAGCTTTCTTT

j_gene: TRBJ2-1
abundance: .
v_gene: TRBV25-1
d_gene: TRBD2
CDR3aa: CASSDKSGRVYNEQFF
CDR3nt: TGTGCCAGCAGTGATAAGAGCGGGAGGGTCTACAATGAGCAGTTCTTC

j_gene: TRBJ2-1
abundance: many
v_gene: TRBV12-3/TRBV12-4
d_gene: .
CDR3aa: CASSLQDEQFF
CDR3nt: TGTGCCAGCAGTCTCCAAGATGAGCAGTTCTTC

j_gene: TRBJ1-1
abundance: many
v_gene: TRBV18
d_gene: .
CDR3aa: CASSPDGSNTEAFF
CDR3nt: TGTGCCAGCTCACCGGACGGGTCGAACACTGAAGCTTTCTTT

j_gene: TRBJ2-3
abundance: .
v_gene: TRBV20-1
d_gene: .
CDR3aa: CSARFQPGTDTQYF
CDR3nt: TGCAGTGCTAGATTTCAACCAGGCACAGATACGCAGTATTTT

j_gene: TRBJ2-3
abundance: many
v_gene: TRBV11-3
d_gene: TRBD2
CDR3aa: CASSPQPSGSAADTQYF
CDR3nt: TGTGCCAGCAGCCCCCAGCCTAGCGGGAGCGCGGCGGATACGCAGTATTTT

j_gene: TRBJ2-7
abundance: many
v_gene: TRBV4-2
d_gene: .
CDR3aa: CASSQDVASPFYEQYF
CDR3nt: TGTGCCAGCAGCCAAGACGTAGCTAGCCCCTTCTACGAGCAGTACTTC

j_gene: TRBJ1-1
abundance: many
v_gene: TRBV10-3
d_gene: .
CDR3aa: CAISESGVEAFF
CDR3nt: TGTGCCATCAGTGAGTCAGGTGTTGAAGCTTTCTTT